This TCR beta chain was profiled in a study of shared clonotypes between healthy human individuals. Points from the study as a whole: Naive subsets usually exceeded memory subsets in estimated richness. Clonotypes not shared had lower generation probabilities than those common to all four donors.

The CDR3 covers 18 residues. The germline gives CDR1 LGHNA, CDR2 YNFKEQ. V dropped 2 bases and J dropped 4; count of bases not matched to a gene: 13. On this clone itself: What it recognizes is unknown.

Naive CD4+ cells were CD45RA-selected; the remaining cells were memory. An approximately 210 ng quantity of DNA, about 30,000 T cell genomes, went into the sorted-subset replicate PCRs. The data were produced by immunoSEQ multiplex PCR, yet TCRdb's version contains in-frame clones alone and is incomplete. This sample has 2,500,000 or so clones, with about 90% found just once. This TCR came from a man between 18 and 29 years old in good health. Some clones in this sample may be carry-over from other donors' samples. The sample was naive CD4+ T cells from PBMCs. Subset meaning: CD45RA+ positively selected. The chain carries TRBV4-2 and TRBJ1-4; 7 bases agree with TRBD1. CDR3 in DNA: TGTGCCAGCAGCCAACGGGGAATGCAGGGGGGGGTTAATGAAAAACTGTTTTTT. This encodes CASSQRGMQGGVNEKLFF.